The present T cell receptor beta chain was sequenced within a study of control samples from healthy donors and cancer patients. Germline values: CDR1 MNHNS, CDR2 SASEGT. The CDR3 spans 16 residues. The V and J ends lost 1 base and 10 bases respectively, with 17 bases between them. Produced via immunoSEQ multiplex PCR; TCRdb's table is partial and in-frame only. The sample has 130,000 or so clones, roughly 91% seen once. This TCR derives from a man between 35 and 55 years old in good health. The V gene is TRBV6-1, the J gene TRBJ1-6; D uncertain. The sample consisted of blood. CDR3 amino acids: CASSEGYHQSGSPLHF. CDR3 sequence (DNA): TGTGCCAGCAGTGAAGGGTACCATCAGTCGGGGTCACCCCTCCACTTT.